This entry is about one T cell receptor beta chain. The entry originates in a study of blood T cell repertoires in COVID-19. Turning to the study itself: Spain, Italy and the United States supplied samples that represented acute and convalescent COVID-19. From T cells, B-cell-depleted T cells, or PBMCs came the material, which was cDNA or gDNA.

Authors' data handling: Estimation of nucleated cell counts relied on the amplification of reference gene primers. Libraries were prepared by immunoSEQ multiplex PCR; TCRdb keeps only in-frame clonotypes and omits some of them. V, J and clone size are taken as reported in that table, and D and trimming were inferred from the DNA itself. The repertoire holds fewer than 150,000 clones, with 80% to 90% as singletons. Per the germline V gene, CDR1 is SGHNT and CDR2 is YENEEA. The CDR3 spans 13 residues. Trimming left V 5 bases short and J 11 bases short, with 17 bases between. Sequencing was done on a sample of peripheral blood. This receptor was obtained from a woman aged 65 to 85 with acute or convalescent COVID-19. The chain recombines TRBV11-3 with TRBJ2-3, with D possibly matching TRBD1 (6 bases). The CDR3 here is CASSPIVPGQQYF. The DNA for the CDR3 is TGTGCCAGCAGCCCAATAGTTCCGGGACAGCAGTATTTT. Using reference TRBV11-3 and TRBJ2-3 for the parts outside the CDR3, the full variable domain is EAGVVQSPRYKIIEKKQPVAFWCNPISGHNTLYWYLQNLGQGPELLIRYENEEAVDDSQLPKDRFSAERLKGVDSTLKIQPAELGDSAVYLCASSPIVPGQQYFGPGTRLTVL.